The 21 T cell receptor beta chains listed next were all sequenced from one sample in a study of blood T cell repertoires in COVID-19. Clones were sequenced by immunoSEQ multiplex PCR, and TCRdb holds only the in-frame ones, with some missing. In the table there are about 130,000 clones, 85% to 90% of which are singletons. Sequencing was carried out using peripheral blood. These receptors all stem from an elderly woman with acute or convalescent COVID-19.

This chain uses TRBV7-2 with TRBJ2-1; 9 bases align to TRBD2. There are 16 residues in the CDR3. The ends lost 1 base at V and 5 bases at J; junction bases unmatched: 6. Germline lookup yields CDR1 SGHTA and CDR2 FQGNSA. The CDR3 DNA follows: TGTGCCAGCAGCTTAGACGGGACTAGCATCCACAATGAGCAGTTCTTC. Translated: CASSLDGTSIHNEQFF.

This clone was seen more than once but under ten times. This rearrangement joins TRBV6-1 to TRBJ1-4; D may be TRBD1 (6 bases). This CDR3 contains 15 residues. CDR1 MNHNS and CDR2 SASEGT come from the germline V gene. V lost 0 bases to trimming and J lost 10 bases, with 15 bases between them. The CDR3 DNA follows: TGTGCCAGCAGTGAAGCAGGGGGGGCTGTTGGAAAACTGTTTTTT. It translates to CASSEAGGAVGKLFF.

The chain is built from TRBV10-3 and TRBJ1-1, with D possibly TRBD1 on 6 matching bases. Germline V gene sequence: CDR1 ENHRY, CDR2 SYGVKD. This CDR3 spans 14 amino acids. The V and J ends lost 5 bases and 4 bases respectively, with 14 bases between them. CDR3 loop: CAISKEGGGTEAFF. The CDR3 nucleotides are TGTGCCATCAGTAAAGAGGGGGGGGGCACTGAAGCTTTCTTT.

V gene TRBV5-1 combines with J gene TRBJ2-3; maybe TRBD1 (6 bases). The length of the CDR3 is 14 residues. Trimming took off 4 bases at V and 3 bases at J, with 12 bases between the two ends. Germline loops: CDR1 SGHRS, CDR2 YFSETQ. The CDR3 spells CASSGDTGTDTQYF. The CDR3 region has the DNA TGCGCCAGCAGCGGGGACACCGGGACAGATACGCAGTATTTT. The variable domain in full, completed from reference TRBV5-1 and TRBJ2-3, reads KAGVTQTPRYLIKTRGQQVTLSCSPISGHRSVSWYQQTPGQGLQFLFEYFSETQRNKGNFPGRFSGRQFSNSRSEMNVSTLELGDSALYLCASSGDTGTDTQYFGPGTRLTVL.

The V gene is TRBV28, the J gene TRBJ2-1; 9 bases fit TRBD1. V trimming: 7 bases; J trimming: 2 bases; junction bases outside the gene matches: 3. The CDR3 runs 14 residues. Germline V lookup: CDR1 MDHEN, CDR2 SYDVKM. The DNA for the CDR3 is TGTGCCAGCAAGGGACAGGGTGCCTACAATGAGCAGTTCTTC. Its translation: CASKGQGAYNEQFF.

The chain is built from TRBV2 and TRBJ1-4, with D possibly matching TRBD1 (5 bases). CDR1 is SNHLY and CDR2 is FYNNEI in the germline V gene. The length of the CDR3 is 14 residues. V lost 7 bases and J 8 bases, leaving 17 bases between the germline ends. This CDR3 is CASTLEGVREKLFF. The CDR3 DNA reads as TGTGCCAGCACCCTAGAAGGGGTACGGGAAAAACTGTTTTTT.

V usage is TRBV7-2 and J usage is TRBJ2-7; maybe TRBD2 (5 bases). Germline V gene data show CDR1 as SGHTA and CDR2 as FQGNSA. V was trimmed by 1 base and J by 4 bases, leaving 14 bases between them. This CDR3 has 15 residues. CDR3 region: CASSLEGPGKYEQYF. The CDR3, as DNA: TGTGCCAGCAGCTTAGAAGGTCCGGGGAAGTACGAGCAGTACTTC.

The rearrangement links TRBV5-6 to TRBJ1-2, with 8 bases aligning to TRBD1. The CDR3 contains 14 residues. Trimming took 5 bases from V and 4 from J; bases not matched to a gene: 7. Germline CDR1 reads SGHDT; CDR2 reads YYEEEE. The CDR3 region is CASSSTGGGYGYTF. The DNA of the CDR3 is TGTGCCAGCAGTTCCACAGGGGGGGGCTATGGCTACACCTTC.

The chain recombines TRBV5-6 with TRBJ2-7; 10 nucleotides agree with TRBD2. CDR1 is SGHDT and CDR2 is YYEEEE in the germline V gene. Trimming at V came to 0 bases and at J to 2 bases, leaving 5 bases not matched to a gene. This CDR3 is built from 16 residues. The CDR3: CASSLAPSGGAYEQYF. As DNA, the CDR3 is TGTGCCAGCAGCTTGGCGCCCAGCGGGGGGGCCTACGAGCAGTACTTC.

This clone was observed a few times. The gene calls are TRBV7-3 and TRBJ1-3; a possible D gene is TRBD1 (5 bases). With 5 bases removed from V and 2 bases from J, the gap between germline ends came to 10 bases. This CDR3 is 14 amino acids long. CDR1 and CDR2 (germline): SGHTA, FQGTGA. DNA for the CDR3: TGTGCCAGCAGCCCAACAGGCACTGGAAACACCATATATTTT. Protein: CASSPTGTGNTIYF.

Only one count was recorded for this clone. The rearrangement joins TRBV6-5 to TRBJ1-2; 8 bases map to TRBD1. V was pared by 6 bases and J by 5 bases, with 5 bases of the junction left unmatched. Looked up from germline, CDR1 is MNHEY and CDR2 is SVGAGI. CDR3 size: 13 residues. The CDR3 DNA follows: TGTGCCAGCAGAAAAGGACAGGGATATGGCTACACCTTC. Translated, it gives CASRKGQGYGYTF.

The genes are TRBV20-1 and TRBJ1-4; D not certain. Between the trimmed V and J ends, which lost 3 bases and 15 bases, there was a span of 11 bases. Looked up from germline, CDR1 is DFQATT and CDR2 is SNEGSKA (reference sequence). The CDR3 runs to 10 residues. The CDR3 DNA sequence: TGCAGTGCTAGTGCAGAGAGGGTGTTTTTT. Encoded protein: CSASAERVFF.

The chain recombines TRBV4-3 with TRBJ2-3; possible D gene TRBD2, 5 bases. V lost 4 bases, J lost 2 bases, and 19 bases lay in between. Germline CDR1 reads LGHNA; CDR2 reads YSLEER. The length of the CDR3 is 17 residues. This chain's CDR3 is CASSPSGGSRSTDTQYF. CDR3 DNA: TGCGCCAGCAGCCCAAGCGGCGGGTCGAGGTCCACAGATACGCAGTATTTT.

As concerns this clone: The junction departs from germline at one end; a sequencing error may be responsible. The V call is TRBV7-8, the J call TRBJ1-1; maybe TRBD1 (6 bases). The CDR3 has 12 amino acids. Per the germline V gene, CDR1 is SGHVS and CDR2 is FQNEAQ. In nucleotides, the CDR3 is TGTGCCAGCAGCACAACGGACAGCCGATTGTCCTTT. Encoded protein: CASSTTDSRLSF.

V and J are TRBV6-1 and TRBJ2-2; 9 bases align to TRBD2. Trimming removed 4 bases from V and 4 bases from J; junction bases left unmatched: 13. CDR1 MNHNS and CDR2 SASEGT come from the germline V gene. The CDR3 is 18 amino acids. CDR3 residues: CASSAKLSGTSSTGELFF. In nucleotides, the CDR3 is TGTGCCAGCAGTGCAAAGCTTTCCGGGACTAGCTCCACCGGGGAGCTGTTTTTT.

CDR3 loop: CASSPTGDYGYTF. The CDR3 DNA reads as TGTGCCAGCTCACCGACAGGGGACTATGGCTACACCTTC. V and J are TRBV18 and TRBJ1-2; TRBD1 matches 8 bases. The V gene's germline CDR1 is KGHSH and CDR2 LQKENI. J was trimmed by 3 bases and V by 3 bases; bases with no gene match: 0. The CDR3 is 13 residues long.

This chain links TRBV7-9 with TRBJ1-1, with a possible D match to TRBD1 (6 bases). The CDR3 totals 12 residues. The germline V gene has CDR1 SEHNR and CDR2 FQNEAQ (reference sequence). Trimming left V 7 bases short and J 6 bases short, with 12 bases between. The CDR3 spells CASTPGQSEAFF. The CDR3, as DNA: TGTGCCAGCACTCCTGGACAGTCTGAAGCTTTCTTT.

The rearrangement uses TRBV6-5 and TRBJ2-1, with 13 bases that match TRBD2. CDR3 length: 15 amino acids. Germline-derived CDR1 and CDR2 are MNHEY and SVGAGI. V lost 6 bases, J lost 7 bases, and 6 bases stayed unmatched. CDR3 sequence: CASSLTSGGWNEQFF. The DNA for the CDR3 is TGTGCCAGCAGCTTGACTAGCGGGGGGTGGAATGAGCAGTTCTTC.

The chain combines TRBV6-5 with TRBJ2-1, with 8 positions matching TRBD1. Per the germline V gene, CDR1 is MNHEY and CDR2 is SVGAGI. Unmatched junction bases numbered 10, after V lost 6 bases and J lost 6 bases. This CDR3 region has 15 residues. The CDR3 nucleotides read TGTGCCAGCAGCGGGCCGAGGACAGGGCGCAATGAGCAGTTCTTC. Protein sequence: CASSGPRTGRNEQFF.

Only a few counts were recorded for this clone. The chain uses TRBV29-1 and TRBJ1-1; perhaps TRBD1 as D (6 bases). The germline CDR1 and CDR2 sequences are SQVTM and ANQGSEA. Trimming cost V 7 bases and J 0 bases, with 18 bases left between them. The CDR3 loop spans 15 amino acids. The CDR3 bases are TGCAGCGCCTCGGGGGGCTGGGCCATGAACACTGAAGCTTTCTTT. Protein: CSASGGWAMNTEAFF.

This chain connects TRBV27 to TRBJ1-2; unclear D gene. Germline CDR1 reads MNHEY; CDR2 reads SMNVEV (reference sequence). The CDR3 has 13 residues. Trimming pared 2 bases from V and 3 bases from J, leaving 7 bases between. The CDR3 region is CASSLGRDYGYTF. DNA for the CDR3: TGTGCCAGCAGTTTAGGGCGGGACTATGGCTACACCTTC.